A single sample gave rise to the 12 T cell receptor beta chains below, sequenced in a study of beta chain features in type 1 diabetes. Expressed TCRB transcripts got sequenced, as all isolated RNA was reverse transcribed. The assay was immunoSEQ multiplex PCR, and TCRdb's table has in-frame clones only and misses some. This repertoire shows some 330,000 clones, about 11% found once; its top ten account for roughly 0.014%. Sequencing was done on a sample of naive CD4+ T cells from blood. These receptors were obtained from a woman in her twenties or thirties in good health.

DNA of the CDR3: TGTGCCAGCAGTTATAGTACAGGGAACGGCTACACCTTC. This encodes CASSYSTGNGYTF. The rearrangement joins TRBV28 to TRBJ1-2; tentatively, D is TRBD1 (6 bases). V shed 4 bases and J shed 8 bases, with 14 bases lying between them. The germline CDR1 and CDR2 sequences are MDHEN and SYDVKM. This CDR3 contains 13 residues.

The chain uses TRBV4-3 and TRBJ2-2; 8 bases align to TRBD1. Germline trimming cut 7 bases from V and 0 bases from J; bases unmatched to any gene: 7. The CDR3 totals 16 residues. CDR1 is LGHNA, CDR2 YSLEER, per germline. The CDR3 DNA follows: TGCGCCAGCAACCCTACAGGGGGAGCGAACACCGGGGAGCTGTTTTTT. Translation: CASNPTGGANTGELFF.

The DNA of the CDR3 is TGCGCCAGCAGACCCGGGACAGACCCCCGGGAGCAGTACTTC. This gives the protein CASRPGTDPREQYF. The J gene is TRBJ2-7, the V gene TRBV23-1; 7 bases line up with TRBD1. TRBV23-1 is known as an ORF, though its function is uncertain. This CDR3 comprises 14 residues. Trimming took 6 bases from V and 7 from J; bases not matched to a gene: 12.

The V call is TRBV5-1, the J call TRBJ2-3, with 9 bases matching TRBD1. There are 17 residues in the CDR3. Germline V gives CDR1 SGHRS, CDR2 YFSETQ. J gave up 3 bases and V 4 bases, and 12 bases lay outside the gene matches. The chain's CDR3 is CASSQGQGDVLTDTQYF. For the CDR3, the DNA is TGCGCCAGCAGCCAGGGACAGGGAGATGTACTTACAGATACGCAGTATTTT.

The rearrangement links TRBV9 to TRBJ2-2; no clear D. The V gene's germline CDR1 is SGDLS and CDR2 YYNGEE. The CDR3 has 16 amino acids. The germline V and J ends were trimmed by 0 bases and 1 base, with 10 bases remaining between them. CDR3 sequence reads: CASSVALEVNTGELFF. CDR3 DNA: TGTGCCAGCAGCGTAGCTTTAGAGGTGAACACCGGGGAGCTGTTTTTT.

A remark on this clone: The sample has other DNA sequences that encode this CDR3 too. This sequence joins TRBV28 and TRBJ2-2; D might be TRBD2 (6 bases). V lost 2 bases and J 1 base, leaving 8 bases between the germline ends. CDR1 and CDR2 from the germline V gene are MDHEN and SYDVKM. The CDR3 contains 15 residues. The CDR3: CASSLGGRNTGELFF. DNA for the CDR3: TGTGCCAGCAGTTTAGGAGGGAGGAACACCGGGGAGCTGTTTTTT.

This rearrangement joins TRBV7-9 to TRBJ2-5; D ambiguous. Germline V gene sequence: CDR1 SEHNR, CDR2 FQNEAQ (reference sequence). V lost 8 bases, J lost 5 bases, and 6 bases lay in between. The CDR3 spans 10 residues. The CDR3, as DNA: TGTGCCAGCGGCATCGAGACCCAGTACTTC. It translates to CASGIETQYF.

This clone has only a few counts. This chain uses TRBV13 with TRBJ2-3; 7 nucleotides match TRBD2. Germline trimming cut 2 bases from V and 1 base from J; bases unmatched to any gene: 6. The germline V gene encodes CDR1 PRHDT and CDR2 FYEKMQ (reference sequence). This CDR3 has 16 amino acids. This chain's CDR3 is CASSLLAEGGTDTQYF. DNA of the CDR3: TGTGCCAGCAGCTTACTAGCGGAGGGTGGCACAGATACGCAGTATTTT.

This clone appeared a few times. The chain has TRBV6-5 and TRBJ2-1, with D perhaps matching TRBD2 (6 bases). The CDR3 runs 13 residues. V was pared by 6 bases and J by 3 bases, with 9 bases between. Germline V gene data show CDR1 as MNHEY and CDR2 as SVGAGI. Written as DNA, the CDR3 is TGTGCCAGCAGCACCGGGAGCTACAATGAGCAGTTCTTC. It encodes CASSTGSYNEQFF.

The chain links TRBV14 to TRBJ1-1; 7 bases are a match to TRBD1. This CDR3 has 14 amino acids. Trimming removed 5 bases from V and 5 bases from J; junction bases left unmatched: 8. CDR1 is SGHDN, CDR2 FVKESK, per germline. CDR3 in DNA: TGTGCCAGCAGCTTGAGGGGGCGGTATACTGAAGCTTTCTTT. Protein: CASSLRGRYTEAFF.

The V and J genes are TRBV27 and TRBJ2-1; 10 bases are a match to TRBD2. The CDR3 runs 19 residues. With V trimmed by 4 bases and J by 3 bases, 15 bases remained unmatched. Germline-derived CDR1 and CDR2 are MNHEY and SMNVEV (reference sequence). This chain's CDR3 is CASSSAVYPGLADYNEQFF. In nucleotides, the CDR3 is TGTGCCAGCAGTTCAGCAGTTTACCCCGGACTAGCGGACTACAATGAGCAGTTCTTC.

The chain combines TRBV9 with TRBJ2-1; 7 positions match TRBD2. CDR1 SGDLS and CDR2 YYNGEE come from the germline V gene. The junction had 9 bases not matched to a gene; V was cut back by 0 bases and J by 3 bases. CDR3 length equals 17 residues. The CDR3 region is CASSVEISGYFYNEQFF. The DNA for the CDR3 is TGTGCCAGCAGCGTAGAGATTAGCGGGTATTTCTACAATGAGCAGTTCTTC.